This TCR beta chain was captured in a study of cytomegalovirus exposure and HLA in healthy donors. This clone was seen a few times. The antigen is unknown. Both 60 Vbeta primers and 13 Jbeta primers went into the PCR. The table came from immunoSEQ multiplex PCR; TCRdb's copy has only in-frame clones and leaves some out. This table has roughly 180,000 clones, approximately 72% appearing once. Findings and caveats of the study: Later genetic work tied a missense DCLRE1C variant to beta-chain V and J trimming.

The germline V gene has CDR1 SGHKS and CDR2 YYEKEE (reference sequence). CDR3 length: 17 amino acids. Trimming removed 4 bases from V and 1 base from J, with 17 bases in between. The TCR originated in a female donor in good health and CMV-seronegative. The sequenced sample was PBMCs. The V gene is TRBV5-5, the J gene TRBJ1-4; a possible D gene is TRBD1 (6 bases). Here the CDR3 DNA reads TGTGCCAGCAGCGAGGCTCGGGGGGCCGGAACTAATGAAAAACTGTTTTTT. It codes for CASSEARGAGTNEKLFF.